These 2 T cell receptor beta chains came from one sample sequenced in a study of regulatory T cells in long-lasting Graves disease. According to the study, TCR beta libraries were built with iRepertoire HTBI primers and CDR3-region Arm-PCR. TCRdb reprocessed the multiplex PCR reads with MiXCR, giving one entry per CDR3 protein. The table includes roughly 610,000 distinct CDR3 sequences, 15% to 20% detected once. Time point: newly diagnosed GD, antithyroid drugs for less than 3 months. The TCR library was prepared using RNA isolated from PBMCs. Another study also made use of these data, one on T cells in Graves' hyperthyroidism and ophthalmopathy.

The sample in question was peripheral blood mononuclear cells (PBMCs), obtained at new diagnosis, from a patient treated with antithyroid drugs. These receptors came from a woman under 40 with Graves disease.

In this sample, this clonotype turned up many times. This chain uses TRBV7-8 with TRBJ2-1, with D unclear. The CDR3 covers 14 residues. Germline lookup yields CDR1 SGHVS and CDR2 FQNEAQ. V lost 5 bases to trimming and J lost 8 bases, with 16 bases between them. Written as DNA, the CDR3 is TGTGCCAGCAGCGAAATGCGAGTGTTCGATGAGCAGTTCTTC. Its translation is CASSEMRVFDEQFF.

The CDR3 reads CASSVVGVSTDTQYF. The CDR3 DNA is TGTGCCAGCAGCGTAGTAGGCGTTAGCACAGATACGCAGTATTTT. The chain uses TRBV9 and TRBJ2-3; D is undetermined. The germline gives CDR1 SGDLS, CDR2 YYNGEE. Trimming shortened V by 0 bases and J by 0 bases, and 8 bases separated the two germline ends. CDR3 length: 15 amino acids.